The 27 T cell receptor beta chains below all came from one sample that was sequenced in a study of a mutant IDH1 vaccine in newly diagnosed glioma. Documented time point: baseline, week 1 (first vaccination visit). Treatment indicated: pre-vaccination baseline after standard-of-care therapy. Produced via immunoSEQ multiplex PCR; TCRdb's table is partial and in-frame only. The sample lists 65,000 to 70,000 clones, 80% to 90% seen once, with around 3% in the top ten. The sample was PBMCs, taken from a glioma patient treated with radiotherapy, temozolomide or both. These receptors were obtained from a man between 25 and 39 years old with glioma.

The rearrangement joins TRBV10-2 to TRBJ1-2; weak D call: TRBD1 (6 bases). V was pared by 4 bases and J by 5 bases, with 20 bases between. The germline V gene has CDR1 WSHSY and CDR2 SAAADI. The CDR3 runs to 16 residues. CDR3 region: CASSGSRGLGGYGYTF. Here the CDR3 DNA reads TGCGCCAGCAGTGGGTCTCGGGGGCTTGGGGGGTATGGCTACACCTTC.

The chain has TRBV30 and TRBJ2-5; 8 nucleotides align to TRBD2. J gave up 1 base and V 0 bases, and 4 bases lay outside the gene matches. The CDR3 covers 15 residues. Germline CDR1 is GTSNPN and CDR2 is SVGIG (reference sequence). The CDR3 coding sequence is TGTGCCTGGAGTGTTTATAGCGGGGCCCAAGAGACCCAGTACTTC. Translated: CAWSVYSGAQETQYF.

This sequence joins TRBV9 and TRBJ1-6; TRBD1 aligns across 7 bases. This CDR3 is 13 amino acids long. J lost 10 bases, V lost 7 bases, and 8 bases had no gene match. Looked up from germline, CDR1 is SGDLS and CDR2 is YYNGEE. DNA for the CDR3: TGTGCCAGCCCGACAGGGTTGGTCTCACCCCTCCACTTT. It is translated as CASPTGLVSPLHF.

This clone appeared a single time. The rearrangement joins TRBV28 to TRBJ2-7; no firm D call. Trimming removed 3 bases at V and 2 bases at J, with 8 bases between. The CDR3 is 13 amino acids. Germline CDR1 MDHEN, CDR2 SYDVKM. Here the CDR3 reads CASSLTNTYEQYF. CDR3 bases: TGTGCCAGCAGTTTGACCAACACCTACGAGCAGTACTTC.

This clone was seen only a few times. DNA for the CDR3: TGTGCCAGCAGTTACTCGATGGGGGGCCATGAAGCTTTCTTT. It translates to CASSYSMGGHEAFF. V and J are TRBV6-6 and TRBJ1-1, with a tentative D call TRBD1 (6 bases). Germline CDR1 and CDR2: MNHNY and SVGAGI (reference sequence). V was shortened by 0 bases and J by 7 bases, with 12 bases between the two germline ends. The length of the CDR3 is 14 residues.

V and J are TRBV6-5 and TRBJ1-1; D is possibly TRBD1 (5 bases). The CDR3 has 15 residues. The germline V gene has CDR1 MNHEY and CDR2 SVGAGI. Trimming removed 6 bases from V and 1 base from J, with 15 bases in between. The CDR3 bases are TGTGCCAGCAGACCGGGGGGTGTAGGGAACACTGAAGCTTTCTTT. It encodes CASRPGGVGNTEAFF.

The gene calls are TRBV19 and TRBJ2-2; tentatively, D is TRBD2 (5 bases). CDR1 and CDR2 (germline): LNHDA, SQIVND (reference sequence). Deletions cut 4 bases from V and 7 bases from J, with 16 bases between. The CDR3 totals 15 residues. For the CDR3, the DNA is TGTGCCAGTAGTAAACTGGGGAGTCTTAACGGGGAGCTGTTTTTT. Translating it yields CASSKLGSLNGELFF.

The J gene is TRBJ2-2, the V gene TRBV9; 8 positions agree with TRBD2. The CDR3 spans 15 residues. V trimming: 2 bases; J trimming: 0 bases; junction bases outside the gene matches: 0. CDR1 and CDR2 (germline): SGDLS, YYNGEE. In DNA, the CDR3 is TGTGCCAGCAGCGTCGGGGGGGCGAACACCGGGGAGCTGTTTTTT. Encoded protein: CASSVGGANTGELFF.

The CDR3 DNA reads TGTGCCAGCAGCTTGGTACAGGGCGTCTACGAGCAGTACTTC. Translation gives CASSLVQGVYEQYF. The J gene is TRBJ2-7, the V gene TRBV5-4, with a possible D match to TRBD1 (6 bases). V shed 0 bases and J shed 3 bases, with 10 bases lying between them. This CDR3 has 14 amino acids. Germline V CDR1 and CDR2: SGHNT, YYREEE (reference sequence).

The chain uses TRBV10-3 and TRBJ2-7; 12 bases are a match to TRBD1. Germline CDR1 is ENHRY and CDR2 is SYGVKD. The CDR3 runs to 14 residues. V was clipped by 3 bases and J by 6 bases; unmatched bases: 3. The CDR3 region is CAISEGTGGLEQYF. The CDR3 DNA sequence: TGTGCCATCAGTGAAGGGACAGGGGGCCTCGAGCAGTACTTC.

The CDR3 is CASSQDIAAMNTEAFF. The DNA of the CDR3 is TGCGCCAGCAGCCAAGATATTGCAGCGATGAACACTGAAGCTTTCTTT. This chain connects TRBV4-1 to TRBJ1-1; D unclear. V was clipped by 0 bases and J by 0 bases, with 11 bases between them. CDR1 and CDR2 (germline): MGHRA, YSYEKL. This CDR3 has 16 residues.

The rearrangement links TRBV18 to TRBJ2-7; D remains unclear. Looked up from germline, CDR1 is KGHSH and CDR2 is LQKENI. Trimming removed 0 bases from V and 5 bases from J, with 11 bases in between. The CDR3 sequence is 14 residues long. The CDR3, as DNA: TGTGCCAGCTCACCACCGGAAAGGTTACACGAGCAGTACTTC. Its protein product is CASSPPERLHEQYF.

The gene calls are TRBV7-9 and TRBJ2-2; D is uncertain. The germline CDR1 and CDR2 sequences are SEHNR and FQNEAQ (reference sequence). V shed 6 bases and J shed 0 bases, with 14 bases lying between them. This CDR3 has 16 residues. The CDR3 coding sequence is TGTGCCAGCAGTGATTACAGAAGACCGAACACCGGGGAGCTGTTTTTT. This encodes CASSDYRRPNTGELFF.

CDR3 bases: TGTGCCAGCAGTCGTTGGAGGGATGAACCCTACGAGCAGTACTTC. Protein: CASSRWRDEPYEQYF. The J gene is TRBJ2-7, the V gene TRBV6-5, with a possible D match to TRBD2 (6 bases). Trimming took 5 bases from V and 2 from J, leaving 16 bases between them. From germline, CDR1 is MNHEY and CDR2 SVGAGI. The CDR3 contains 15 residues.

The V and J genes are TRBV7-9 and TRBJ2-1; 9 bases are shared with TRBD2. The CDR3 sequence is 15 residues long. With 5 bases clipped from V and 4 bases from J, the junction kept 6 bases outside the gene matches. Germline CDR1 and CDR2: SEHNR and FQNEAQ (reference sequence). CDR3: CASSDSGGRYNEQFF. CDR3 sequence (DNA): TGTGCCAGCAGCGATAGCGGGGGCCGTTACAATGAGCAGTTCTTC.

The genes are TRBV19 and TRBJ1-1; a weak D match, TRBD1 (5 bases). The germline CDR1 and CDR2 sequences are LNHDA and SQIVND (reference sequence). Trimming removed 7 bases from V and 0 bases from J, with 9 bases in between. There are 13 residues in the CDR3. The CDR3, as DNA: TGTGCCAGTAACGACAGATTGAACACTGAAGCTTTCTTT. Amino acids: CASNDRLNTEAFF.

The J gene is TRBJ1-6, the V gene TRBV19; D is ambiguous. Trimming left V 0 bases short and J 7 bases short, with 7 bases between. CDR3 size: 14 residues. The V gene's germline CDR1 is LNHDA and CDR2 SQIVND (reference sequence). The CDR3 coding sequence is TGTGCCAGTAGTATAGAACGAAAGAATTCACCCCTCCACTTT. Amino acid sequence: CASSIERKNSPLHF.

J is TRBJ2-3 and V is TRBV4-1; TRBD2 agrees at 10 bases. Losses at the gene ends were 5 bases for V and 2 bases for J; bases not matched to a gene: 4. Germline values: CDR1 MGHRA, CDR2 YSYEKL. The CDR3 sequence is 15 residues long. The CDR3 reads CASSTLAGFTDTQYF. The DNA of the CDR3 is TGCGCCAGCAGCACACTAGCGGGGTTCACAGATACGCAGTATTTT.

The chain is built from TRBV18 and TRBJ2-7, with TRBD2 matching 10 bases. The germline CDR1 and CDR2 sequences are KGHSH and LQKENI. This CDR3 comprises 20 residues. V gave up 3 bases and J gave up 3 bases; unmatched junction bases: 20. This CDR3 reads CASSPQVEVAGGQSLYEQYF. DNA of the CDR3: TGTGCCAGCTCACCGCAAGTTGAGGTAGCGGGGGGCCAGTCTCTCTACGAGCAGTACTTC.

The chain is built from TRBV5-1 and TRBJ1-1; D gene uncertain. This CDR3 comprises 14 residues. V shed 5 bases and J shed 4 bases, with 15 bases lying between them. The germline V gene encodes CDR1 SGHRS and CDR2 YFSETQ. CDR3 residues: CASSNARRATEAFF. The CDR3 DNA is TGCGCCAGCAGTAACGCGCGAAGGGCCACTGAAGCTTTCTTT. Based on the CDR3 plus reference TRBV5-1 and TRBJ1-1, the full variable domain is KAGVTQTPRYLIKTRGQQVTLSCSPISGHRSVSWYQQTPGQGLQFLFEYFSETQRNKGNFPGRFSGRQFSNSRSEMNVSTLELGDSALYLCASSNARRATEAFFGQGTRLTVV.

This rearrangement joins TRBV21-1 to TRBJ2-6; the D call in the table, TRBD1, was not verified against the DNA. TRBV21-1 counts as a pseudogene. The CDR3 length is 18 residues. CDR3 amino acids: CASSGGTGGSSGANVLTF. Here the CDR3 DNA reads TGTGCCAGCAGCGGAGGGACAGGGGGCTCCTCTGGGGCCAACGTCCTGACTTTC.

The V gene is TRBV7-2, the J gene TRBJ2-5; 14 bases agree with TRBD2. The CDR3 sequence is 17 residues long. Trimming took 5 bases from V and 2 from J; bases not matched to a gene: 7. Germline CDR1 reads SGHTA; CDR2 reads FQGNSA. CDR3 sequence: CASSPGTSGGTQETQYF. In DNA form, the CDR3 reads TGTGCCAGCAGCCCCGGGACTAGCGGGGGCACACAAGAGACCCAGTACTTC.

The chain combines TRBV7-2 with TRBJ2-6; unclear D gene. Trimming cost V 4 bases and J 1 base, with 14 bases left between them. Germline V gene lookup returns CDR1 SGHTA and CDR2 FQGNSA. The CDR3 spans 17 residues. CDR3: CASSSTGRESGANVLTF. The CDR3 DNA is TGTGCCAGCAGCTCCACCGGTAGGGAATCTGGGGCCAACGTCCTGACTTTC.

The J gene is TRBJ2-2, the V gene TRBV14; no firm D call. Germline CDR1 is SGHDN and CDR2 is FVKESK. V shed 2 bases and J shed 0 bases, with 10 bases lying between them. The CDR3 length is 16 residues. CDR3 DNA sequence: TGTGCCAGCAGCCAAAACCGCGACCCGAACACCGGGGAGCTGTTTTTT. Protein product: CASSQNRDPNTGELFF.

The rearrangement uses TRBV11-2 and TRBJ2-7; 10 bases line up with TRBD2. Trimming removed 3 bases from V and 3 bases from J; junction bases left unmatched: 2. CDR1 is SGHAT and CDR2 is FQNNGV in the germline V gene. The CDR3 consists of 14 residues. CDR3 nucleotide sequence: TGTGCCAGCAGCTTCCTAGCGGGGGTCTACGAGCAGTACTTC. Amino acids: CASSFLAGVYEQYF.

This clone was seen only once. The chain employs TRBV9 and TRBJ2-7; TRBD1 aligns across 8 bases. This CDR3 comprises 15 residues. The germline gives CDR1 SGDLS, CDR2 YYNGEE. Germline trimming cut 0 bases from V and 4 bases from J; bases unmatched to any gene: 6. CDR3 nucleotides: TGTGCCAGCAGCGTAGTCGGGACAGGAGTTTACGAGCAGTACTTC. It codes for CASSVVGTGVYEQYF. Complete variable domain (other parts from reference TRBV9 and TRBJ2-7): DSGVTQTPKHLITATGQRVTLRCSPRSGDLSVYWYQQSLDQGLQFLIQYYNGEERAKGNILERFSAQQFPDLHSELNLSSLELGDSALYFCASSVVGTGVYEQYFGPGTRLTVT.

This chain connects TRBV5-1 to TRBJ2-2; 9 bases fit TRBD2. Germline CDR1 is SGHRS and CDR2 is YFSETQ. The CDR3 loop spans 15 amino acids. V lost 0 bases, J lost 7 bases, and 4 bases stayed unmatched. This CDR3 reads CASSLGLAGNGELFF. CDR3 bases: TGCGCCAGCAGCTTGGGGCTAGCGGGGAACGGGGAGCTGTTTTTT.